This TCR beta chain emerged from a study of blood T cell repertoires in COVID-19. Overall study context: The study drew acute and convalescent COVID-19 samples from the United States, Italy and Spain. PBMCs, B-cell-depleted T cells, or T cells provided the cDNA or gDNA that made up the material.

As processed by the authors: Counts of nucleated cells, estimated from reference gene primer amplification, were obtained. Generated by immunoSEQ multiplex PCR, the TCRdb table keeps only in-frame clones and is missing some. For V, J and clone size, that table is used; D and trimming come from the DNA. Among about 88,000 clones listed, 86% were seen once. J gave up 1 base and V 2 bases, and 11 bases lay outside the gene matches. Germline CDR1 and CDR2: MNHEY and SVGEGT. The CDR3 is 18 amino acids. Input material: peripheral blood. The receptor was isolated from a human donor in a cohort sampled during active COVID-19. This chain links TRBV6-2 or TRBV6-3 with TRBJ2-5; 9 bases agree with TRBD2. The DNA for the CDR3 is TGTGCCAGCAGTTACGGGGGTCAAAGCGGGAGGCCCCAAGAGACCCAGTACTTC. Amino acid sequence: CASSYGGQSGRPQETQYF.